The 20 T cell receptor beta chains in this list originate from one sample, sequenced in a study of post-analysis software for immune sequencing data. TCR beta cDNA libraries had unique molecular identifiers. TCRdb passed the PCR reads through MiXCR, listing each CDR3 protein once. Here the sample spans under 900,000 distinct CDR3 sequences, around 53% being singletons. Their target antigens are unknown. Notes on the study in general: TRBV segments more frequent in patients than in controls numbered roughly five and included TRBV5-6, TRBV5-1 and TRBV20-1.

Sample: blood. Receptors were obtained from a girl between 10 and 17 years old with multiple sclerosis.

CDR3 DNA sequence: TGTGCCACCAGTGATCAGGGTACGCAGTATTTT. This encodes CATSDQGTQYF. The chain couples TRBV24-1 to TRBJ2-3, with D possibly TRBD1 on 5 matching bases. Germline V lookup: CDR1 KGHDR, CDR2 SFDVKD. V was pared by 3 bases and J by 8 bases, with 5 bases between. The CDR3 runs 11 residues.

This chain links TRBV5-1 with TRBJ2-1; D may be TRBD2 (6 bases). V was trimmed by 0 bases and J by 4 bases, leaving 20 bases between them. The CDR3 has 18 residues. From germline, CDR1 is SGHRS and CDR2 YFSETQ. The DNA for the CDR3 is TGCGCCAGCAGCTTGGTGAGTCCGGCGACTAGTCAGTACAATGAGCAGTTCTTC. It is translated as CASSLVSPATSQYNEQFF.

This clonotype has only a few counts. J is TRBJ2-3 and V is TRBV7-9; D may be TRBD2 (6 bases). CDR1 SEHNR and CDR2 FQNEAQ come from the germline V gene (reference sequence). Deletions cut 3 bases from V and 1 base from J, with 17 bases between. CDR3 length: 17 residues. In DNA, the CDR3 is TGTGCCAGCAGCTTGATGGTCGGGACTCGCGGCACAGATACGCAGTATTTT. This translates into CASSLMVGTRGTDTQYF.

The chain carries TRBV29-1 and TRBJ1-2; a possible D gene is TRBD1 (5 bases). Trimming cost V 4 bases and J 6 bases, with 15 bases left between them. Germline lookup yields CDR1 SQVTM and CDR2 ANQGSEA. The CDR3 is made up of 13 amino acids. CDR3 bases: TGCAGCGTTGTTCGGGGCCTCGGTCATGGCTACACCTTC. Protein product: CSVVRGLGHGYTF.

This clonotype has more than one count but fewer than ten. This sequence joins TRBV6-5 and TRBJ2-7; 10 bases are a match to TRBD2. This CDR3 region has 15 residues. V was clipped by 0 bases and J by 5 bases; unmatched bases: 4. Germline V gene data show CDR1 as MNHEY and CDR2 as SVGAGI. As DNA, the CDR3 is TGTGCCAGCAGTTACTCAAGCGGGGGGGCCCACGAGCAGTACTTC. Residues: CASSYSSGGAHEQYF.

This clonotype turned up a few times. V is TRBV29-1 and J is TRBJ2-7; a weak D match, TRBD1 (5 bases). The CDR3 consists of 13 residues. V lost 4 bases, J lost 6 bases, and 16 bases lay in between. Per the germline V gene, CDR1 is SQVTM and CDR2 is ANQGSEA. This CDR3 reads CSVGPGRGSEQYF. Here the CDR3 DNA reads TGCAGCGTTGGGCCCGGAAGGGGATCCGAGCAGTACTTC.

The rearrangement uses TRBV6-5 and TRBJ2-5; D possibly matches TRBD1 or TRBD2 (5 bases each). TRBJ2-7 matches the DNA end more closely, so the J call is doubtful. The CDR3 is 13 residues long. Germline CDR1 and CDR2: MNHEY and SVGAGI. The CDR3 region has the DNA TGTGCCAGCAGTTACTATGGGGGCTACGAGCAGTACTTC. This translates into CASSYYGGYEQYF.

The genes are TRBV12-5 and TRBJ1-2; the D is unclear. Deletions cut 5 bases from V and 3 bases from J, with 16 bases between. CDR1 is LGHNT, CDR2 FRNRAP, per germline. The CDR3 spans 15 residues. CDR3 region: CASGLWGEMDYGYTF. CDR3 nucleotides: TGTGCTAGTGGTCTTTGGGGTGAGATGGACTATGGCTACACCTTC.

The chain uses TRBV19 and TRBJ2-1, with 7 bases aligning to TRBD1. Trimming removed 10 bases from V and 0 bases from J; junction bases left unmatched: 18. The CDR3 is 18 residues long. Per the germline V gene, CDR1 is LNHDA and CDR2 is SQIVND (reference sequence). CDR3 loop: CATQDRLSKTGSYNEQFF. The CDR3 region has the DNA TGTGCCACTCAGGACAGGCTATCCAAAACCGGCTCCTACAATGAGCAGTTCTTC.

The V call is TRBV20-1, the J call TRBJ2-5; D ambiguous. Germline CDR1 and CDR2: DFQATT and SNEGSKA (reference sequence). The CDR3 runs 13 residues. V was cut by 3 bases and J by 2 bases, with 10 bases left in between. CDR3 sequence (DNA): TGCAGTGCTAGTAACTTTGAACAAGAGACCCAGTACTTC. Translating it yields CSASNFEQETQYF.

In this sample, this clonotype turned up a few times. J is TRBJ2-7 and V is TRBV6-6, with D unclear. Germline assignment: CDR1 MNHNY and CDR2 SVGAGI (reference sequence). The CDR3 length is 13 residues. V was clipped by 2 bases and J by 1 base, with 6 bases between them. The CDR3 protein is CASSYLRSYEQYF. For the CDR3, the DNA is TGTGCCAGCAGTTACCTTCGGTCCTACGAGCAGTACTTC.

The chain couples TRBV6-5 to TRBJ2-1, with D possibly being TRBD1 (6 bases). CDR1 MNHEY and CDR2 SVGAGI come from the germline V gene. The V and J ends lost 0 bases and 6 bases respectively, with 27 bases between them. The CDR3 runs to 20 residues. The CDR3 region has the DNA TGTGCCAGCAGTTACTCGCCTGGACAGCAACAATCTAGAGTGGTCAATGAGCAGTTCTTC. It yields the protein CASSYSPGQQQSRVVNEQFF.

On this clonotype: A much larger clonotype is one base distant, so this may be a read error. The gene calls are TRBV5-6 and TRBJ2-5; D uncertain. The CDR3 has 12 residues. Germline CDR1 SGHDT, CDR2 YYEEEE. V lost 3 bases, J lost 0 bases, and 3 bases lay in between. CDR3 protein: CASSWYQETQYF. The CDR3 region has the DNA TGTGCCAGCAGCTGGTACCAAGAGACCCAGTACTTC. The full variable domain, with the rest looked up from reference TRBV5-6 and TRBJ2-5, is DAGVTQSPTHLIKTRGQQVTLRCSPKSGHDTVSWYQQALGQGPQFIFQYYEEEERQRGNFPDRFSGHQFPNYSSELNVNALLLGDSALYLCASSWYQETQYFGPGTRLLVL.

The rearrangement uses TRBV6-6 and TRBJ1-3, with D possibly TRBD1 on 6 matching bases. The germline V gene encodes CDR1 MNHNY and CDR2 SVGAGI (reference sequence). V lost 4 bases and J lost 2, with 12 bases in between. The CDR3 runs to 15 residues. The CDR3 here is CASSSPYRAGNTIYF. The CDR3 nucleotides read TGTGCCAGCAGTTCCCCTTACAGGGCTGGAAACACCATATATTTT.

V gene TRBV21-1 combines with J gene TRBJ2-5; the listed D gene, TRBD2, was not tested against the DNA. TRBV21-1 is termed a pseudogene. The CDR3 length is 15 residues. This chain's CDR3 is CASSPGEFWQETQYF. The CDR3 DNA follows: TGTGCCAGCAGCCCTGGGGAGTTTTGGCAAGAGACCCAGTACTTC.

This clonotype showed up just a few times. This chain uses TRBV7-9 with TRBJ1-2, with a possible D match to TRBD1 (6 bases). The CDR3 sequence is 15 residues long. CDR1 is SEHNR and CDR2 is FQNEAQ in the germline V gene (reference sequence). The V and J ends lost 1 base and 4 bases respectively, with 13 bases between them. The CDR3, as DNA: TGTGCCAGCAGCTTAGAGGCAACAGGGATCTATGGCTACACCTTC. Translating it yields CASSLEATGIYGYTF.

The chain carries TRBV12-3 or TRBV12-4 and TRBJ2-5; 8 bases are a match to TRBD1. V trimming: 7 bases; J trimming: 1 base; junction bases outside the gene matches: 5. The CDR3 spans 14 residues. As DNA, the CDR3 is TGTGCCAGCACCCAAGGGACAGGCCAAGAGACCCAGTACTTC. It translates to CASTQGTGQETQYF.

V and J are TRBV29-1 and TRBJ2-1; the D gene is possibly TRBD2 (5 bases). Germline CDR1 SQVTM, CDR2 ANQGSEA. The V gene lost 7 bases and the J gene lost 7 bases, with 14 bases spanning the gap. This CDR3 is 12 amino acids long. CDR3 sequence (DNA): TGCAGCGCTGACCGGGGTCGGAATGAGCAGTTCTTC. Encoded protein: CSADRGRNEQFF.

The chain is built from TRBV27 and TRBJ2-3, with 11 bases fitting TRBD1. The ends lost 4 bases at V and 3 bases at J; junction bases unmatched: 12. Germline CDR1 and CDR2: MNHEY and SMNVEV (reference sequence). CDR3 length equals 18 residues. In nucleotides, the CDR3 is TGTGCCAGCAGTTGGACAGGGGGCGCCCCGGGGAGGACAGATACGCAGTATTTT. The encoded protein is CASSWTGGAPGRTDTQYF.

The chain joins TRBV20-1 to TRBJ2-3; 8 bases are a match to TRBD2. After removal of 4 bases from V and 7 bases from J, the junction contained 10 bases not matched to a gene. CDR3 length: 14 amino acids. Germline V gene lookup returns CDR1 DFQATT and CDR2 SNEGSKA (reference sequence). CDR3 sequence reads: CSAISTGGPNTQYF. The CDR3 bases are TGCAGTGCTATCTCTACGGGAGGGCCGAATACGCAGTATTTT.